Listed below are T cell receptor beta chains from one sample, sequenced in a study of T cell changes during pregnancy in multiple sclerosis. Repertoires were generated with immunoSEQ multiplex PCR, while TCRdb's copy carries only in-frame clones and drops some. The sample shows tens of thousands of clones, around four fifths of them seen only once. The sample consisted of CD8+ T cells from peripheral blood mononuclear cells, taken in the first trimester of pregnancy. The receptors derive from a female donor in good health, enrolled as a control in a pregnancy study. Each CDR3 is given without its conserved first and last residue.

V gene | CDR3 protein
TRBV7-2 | ASSYPRGQSYEQY
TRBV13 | ASSLDRTTNEKLF
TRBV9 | ASTGEARHGYT
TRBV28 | ASRDPDRKNSPLH
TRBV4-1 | ASSQFAGTDTYRTEAF
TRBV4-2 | ASTQGRGDNEQF
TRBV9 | ASNRQGWRGETQY
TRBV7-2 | ASSPRVGREKETQY
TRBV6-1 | ASQGTAPEQY
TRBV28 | ASSFGGTGTGELF
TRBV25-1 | ASSEYRGNLHEQY
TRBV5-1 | ASSYFGLAEITGELF
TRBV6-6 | ASSEGRGTEAF
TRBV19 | ASSSPGHLNTEAF
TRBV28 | ASSFELTSGSSVNEQF
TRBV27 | ASSLDEQY
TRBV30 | AWSVLTSGRYNEQF
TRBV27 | ASSLDSYYTEAF
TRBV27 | ASSPWRAGGPGDTQY
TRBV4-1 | ASSQPSKPGPGNTIY
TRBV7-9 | ASSLLAGTTDTQY
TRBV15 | ATSRDITSGPTGELF
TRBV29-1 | SVEEGRQGYEQY
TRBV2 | ASRGYSGSGANVLT
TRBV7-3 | ASSESGSVDEQY
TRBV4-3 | ASSQDGENTEAF
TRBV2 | ASPAGTGDSYEQY
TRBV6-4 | ASSIAGGPTDTQY
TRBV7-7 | ASSLAGLARETQY
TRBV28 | ASSLLGDQPQH
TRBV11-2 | ASSLSRISGNTIY
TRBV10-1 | ASSTGYGATEAF
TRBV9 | ASSAGGASSYEQY
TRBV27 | ASGLAGQETQY
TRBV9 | ASSGDSQETQY
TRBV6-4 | ASSDRDTGEQF
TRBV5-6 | ASSTQGLAEAF
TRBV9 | ASTLGGGLGNTIY